The 5 T cell receptor beta chains below come from one sample, sequenced in a study of T cell responses to AZD1222 COVID-19 vaccine. Repertoires were generated with immunoSEQ multiplex PCR, while TCRdb's copy carries only in-frame clones and drops some. The sample contains around 110,000 clones, approximately 84% of which appear only once. Sequencing used peripheral blood, obtained on day 0 of AZD1222 vaccination. Receptors were obtained from an adult in good health.

This clone was recorded once. The V and J genes are TRBV7-8 and TRBJ2-7; D gene ambiguous. In germline, CDR1 is SGHVS, CDR2 FQNEAQ. The CDR3 loop spans 14 amino acids. V dropped 5 bases and J dropped 1 base, with 12 bases sitting between them. CDR3 DNA sequence: TGTGCCAGCAGCCCAGAGCCCAGTTCCTACGAGCAGTACTTC. It codes for CASSPEPSSYEQYF.

The chain employs TRBV7-3 and TRBJ2-7; D is uncertain. V gave up 1 base and J gave up 3 bases, with 7 bases separating them. This CDR3 is built from 13 residues. CDR1 and CDR2 (germline): SGHTA, FQGTGA. CDR3 sequence reads: CASSLIRLYEQYF. In nucleotides, the CDR3 is TGTGCCAGCAGCTTAATTCGGCTCTACGAGCAGTACTTC.

The rearrangement links TRBV19 to TRBJ1-1, with TRBD1 identical over 10 bases. J lost 0 bases, V lost 11 bases, and 3 bases had no gene match. Germline loops: CDR1 LNHDA, CDR2 SQIVND (reference sequence). This CDR3 is built from 13 residues. The CDR3 nucleotides are TGTGCCTCGACAGGGGGCATGAACACTGAAGCTTTCTTT. Its protein is CASTGGMNTEAFF. Full variable domain (rest looked up from reference TRBV19 and TRBJ1-1): DGGITQSPKYLFRKEGQNVTLSCEQNLNHDAMYWYRQDPGQGLRLIYYSQIVNDFQKGDIAEGYSVSREKKESFPLTVTSAQKNPTAFYLCASTGGMNTEAFFGQGTRLTVV.

The rearrangement joins TRBV29-1 to TRBJ1-4, with 8 bases identical to TRBD1. The V gene end was trimmed by 5 bases and the J gene end by 5 bases; junction bases not matched to a gene: 7. There are 14 residues in the CDR3. In germline, CDR1 is SQVTM, CDR2 ANQGSEA. DNA of the CDR3: TGCAGCGTTCTACAGGGGGGGACGAATGAAAAACTGTTTTTT. Residues: CSVLQGGTNEKLFF.

J is TRBJ2-3 and V is TRBV28; the D is unclear. In germline, CDR1 is MDHEN, CDR2 SYDVKM. The CDR3 runs to 14 residues. Between the trimmed V and J ends, which lost 6 bases and 0 bases, there was a span of 10 bases. The CDR3 DNA reads as TGTGCCAGCAGCCCCGGCGTAAGCACAGATACGCAGTATTTT. This encodes CASSPGVSTDTQYF.